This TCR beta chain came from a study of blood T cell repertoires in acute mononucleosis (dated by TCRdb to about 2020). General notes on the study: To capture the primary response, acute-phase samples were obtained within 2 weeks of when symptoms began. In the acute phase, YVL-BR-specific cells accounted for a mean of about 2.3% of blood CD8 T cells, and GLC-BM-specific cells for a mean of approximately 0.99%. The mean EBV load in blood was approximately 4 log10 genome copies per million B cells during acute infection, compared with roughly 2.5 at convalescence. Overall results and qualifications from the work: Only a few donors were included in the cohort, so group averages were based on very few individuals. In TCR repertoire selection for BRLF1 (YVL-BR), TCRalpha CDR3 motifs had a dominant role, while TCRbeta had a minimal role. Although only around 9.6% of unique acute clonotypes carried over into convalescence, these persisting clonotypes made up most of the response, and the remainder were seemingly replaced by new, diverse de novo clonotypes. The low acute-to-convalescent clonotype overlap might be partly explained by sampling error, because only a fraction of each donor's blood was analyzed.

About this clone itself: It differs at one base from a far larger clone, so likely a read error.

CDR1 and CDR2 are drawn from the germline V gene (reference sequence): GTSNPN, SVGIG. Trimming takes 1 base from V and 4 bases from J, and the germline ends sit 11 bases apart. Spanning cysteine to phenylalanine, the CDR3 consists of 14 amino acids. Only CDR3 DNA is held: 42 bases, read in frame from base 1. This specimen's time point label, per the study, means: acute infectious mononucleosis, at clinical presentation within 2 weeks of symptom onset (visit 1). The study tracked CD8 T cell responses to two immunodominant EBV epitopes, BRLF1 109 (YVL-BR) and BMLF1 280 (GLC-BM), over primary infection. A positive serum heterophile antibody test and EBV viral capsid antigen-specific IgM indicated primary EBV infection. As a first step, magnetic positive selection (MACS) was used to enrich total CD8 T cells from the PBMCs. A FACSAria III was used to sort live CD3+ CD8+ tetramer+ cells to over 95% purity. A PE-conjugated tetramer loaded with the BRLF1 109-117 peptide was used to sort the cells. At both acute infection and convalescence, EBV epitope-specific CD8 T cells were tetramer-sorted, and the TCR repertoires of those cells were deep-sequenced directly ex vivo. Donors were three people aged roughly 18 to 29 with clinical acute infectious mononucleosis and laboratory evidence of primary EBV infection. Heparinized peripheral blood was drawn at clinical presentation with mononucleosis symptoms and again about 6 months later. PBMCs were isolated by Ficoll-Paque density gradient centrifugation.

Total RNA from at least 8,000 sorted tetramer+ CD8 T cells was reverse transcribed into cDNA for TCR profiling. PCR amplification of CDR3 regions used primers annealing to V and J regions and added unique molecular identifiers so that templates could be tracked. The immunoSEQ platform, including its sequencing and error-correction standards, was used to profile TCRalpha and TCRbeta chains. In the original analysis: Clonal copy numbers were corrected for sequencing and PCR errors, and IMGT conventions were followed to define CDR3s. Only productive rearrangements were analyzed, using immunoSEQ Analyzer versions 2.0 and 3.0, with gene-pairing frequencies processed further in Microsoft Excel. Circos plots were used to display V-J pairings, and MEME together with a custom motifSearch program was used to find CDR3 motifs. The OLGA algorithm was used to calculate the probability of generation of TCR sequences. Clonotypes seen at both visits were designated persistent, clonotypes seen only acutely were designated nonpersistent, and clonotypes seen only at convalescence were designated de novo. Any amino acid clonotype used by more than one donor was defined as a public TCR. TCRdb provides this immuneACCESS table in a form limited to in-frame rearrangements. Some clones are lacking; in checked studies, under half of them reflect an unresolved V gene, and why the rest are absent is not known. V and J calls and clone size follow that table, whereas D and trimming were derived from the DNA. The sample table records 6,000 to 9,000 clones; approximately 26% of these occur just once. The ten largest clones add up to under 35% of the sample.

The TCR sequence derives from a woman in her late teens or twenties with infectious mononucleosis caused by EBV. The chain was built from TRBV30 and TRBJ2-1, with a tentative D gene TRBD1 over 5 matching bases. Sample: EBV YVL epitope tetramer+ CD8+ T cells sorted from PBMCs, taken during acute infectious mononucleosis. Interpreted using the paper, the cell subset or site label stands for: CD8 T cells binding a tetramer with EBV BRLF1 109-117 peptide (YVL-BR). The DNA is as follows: TGTGCCTGGAGTGGACAGCCCGAATACAATGAGCAGTTCTTC. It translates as CAWSGQPEYNEQFF.